This T cell receptor beta chain was sequenced for a study of T cell responses to AZD1222 COVID-19 vaccine. Broader study findings: Spike-specific TCR breadth and depth grew following two AZD1222 doses. Sampling that yielded the repertoires occurred only after the peak T cell response.

CDR3 length: 14 amino acids. The germline CDR1 and CDR2 sequences are LNHDA and SQIVND (reference sequence). Trimming left V 3 bases short and J 1 base short, with 9 bases between. The data were produced by immunoSEQ multiplex PCR, yet TCRdb's version contains in-frame clones alone and is incomplete. The sample shows 140,000 to 150,000 clones, approximately 93% of them seen only once. Concerning this clone: Antigen unknown.

This specimen consisted of peripheral blood, obtained after recovery from COVID-19. This TCR was recovered from an adult who had recovered from COVID-19. The V and J genes are TRBV19 and TRBJ2-5; the D is unclear. The CDR3: CASSIIVSQETQYF. The CDR3 bases are TGTGCCAGTAGTATCATAGTCAGCCAAGAGACCCAGTACTTC.